A single sample gave rise to the 32 T cell receptor beta chains below, sequenced in a study of molecular identifiers for immune sequencing clone quantification. TCRdb ran MiXCR on the PCR reads and lists one entry per CDR3 protein. This sample has approximately 670,000 distinct CDR3 sequences; about 20% occur once, and the top ten carry roughly 0.83%. The specimen was naive CD8+ T cells from blood, with Jurkat cell RNA spiked in. Described subset: FACS-sorted CD8+CD4-CCR7+CD45RA+ naive T cells. These TCRs come from a human donor in good health. Some libraries in this study had Jurkat cell RNA spiked in.

This clonotype was recorded at least ten times. This chain connects TRBV10-1 to TRBJ2-3, with TRBD2 matching over 7 bases. CDR1 and CDR2 (germline): WNHNN, SYGVQD (reference sequence). The J segment lost 2 bases and the V segment lost 0 bases, leaving 2 bases of the junction unmatched. The CDR3 runs 15 residues. The CDR3 sequence: CASSESRGYTDTQYF. The CDR3 DNA sequence: TGCGCCAGCAGTGAGTCGCGGGGGTACACAGATACGCAGTATTTT.

A few counts support this clonotype. The rearrangement links TRBV10-3 to TRBJ2-5, with TRBD2 identical over 10 bases. Germline values: CDR1 ENHRY, CDR2 SYGVKD. The junction had 11 bases not matched to a gene; V was cut back by 0 bases and J by 4 bases. The CDR3 is made up of 18 amino acids. The CDR3 DNA reads TGTGCCATCAGTGAGTCCTTAGCGGGAGGATTTAGGAGAGAGACCCAGTACTTC. Protein sequence: CAISESLAGGFRRETQYF.

The chain recombines TRBV20-1 with TRBJ2-2, with 10 bases aligning to TRBD2. The V gene's germline CDR1 is DFQATT and CDR2 SNEGSKA (reference sequence). This CDR3 comprises 15 residues. V gave up 5 bases and J gave up 0 bases; unmatched junction bases: 3. CDR3 in amino acids: CSAEGLAANTGELFF. The CDR3 DNA reads as TGCAGTGCTGAAGGACTAGCGGCGAACACCGGGGAGCTGTTTTTT.

This clonotype was observed at least ten times. V and J are TRBV4-3 and TRBJ1-1, with D tentatively TRBD1 (6 bases). The germline gives CDR1 LGHNA, CDR2 YSLEER. V dropped 0 bases and J dropped 5 bases, with 16 bases sitting between them. The CDR3 totals 16 residues. CDR3 region: CASSQDWRGARTEAFF. CDR3 bases: TGCGCCAGCAGCCAAGATTGGCGGGGGGCAAGGACTGAAGCTTTCTTT.

This clonotype was detected many times. The chain recombines TRBV27 with TRBJ2-3; tentative D call: TRBD1 (6 bases). Per the germline V gene, CDR1 is MNHEY and CDR2 is SMNVEV (reference sequence). Trimming left V 5 bases short and J 2 bases short, with 14 bases between. The CDR3 is 15 residues long. The CDR3, as DNA: TGTGCCAGCAGTCCACTCCAGGGGCACACAGATACGCAGTATTTT. Translated, it gives CASSPLQGHTDTQYF.

The chain combines TRBV20-1 with TRBJ1-5, with D maybe TRBD1 (5 bases). The CDR3 extends over 16 amino acids. The germline gives CDR1 DFQATT, CDR2 SNEGSKA (reference sequence). The ends were cut back, 3 bases at V and 0 bases at J, with 15 bases in the middle. CDR3 residues: CSARGETENSNQPQHF. The CDR3 DNA follows: TGCAGTGCTAGGGGGGAGACGGAAAATAGCAATCAGCCCCAGCATTTT.

This clonotype was seen many times. The CDR3 DNA reads TGTGCCAGCAGCCAGGGGTACATTCAGTACTTC. Translation gives CASSQGYIQYF. The chain is built from TRBV6-2 or TRBV6-3 and TRBJ2-4; a possible D gene is TRBD1 (6 bases). This CDR3 is 11 amino acids long. Germline V lookup: CDR1 MNHEY, CDR2 SVGEGT. Trimming took off 6 bases at V and 8 bases at J, with 8 bases between the two ends.

V gene TRBV28 combines with J gene TRBJ1-5, with 10 positions matching TRBD1. The CDR3 has 17 residues. The trim removed 2 bases at V and 3 bases at J, leaving 7 bases unmatched. From germline, CDR1 is MDHEN and CDR2 SYDVKM. Written as DNA, the CDR3 is TGTGCCAGCAGTTTAGACGGGACAGGGGTTTTCAATCAGCCCCAGCATTTT. Its protein is CASSLDGTGVFNQPQHF.

Notes on this clonotype: Since a much larger clone is just one base distant, this may be a read error. The conserved phenylalanine or tryptophan normally closing the CDR3 is absent here, so this likely arose from a read error. V gene TRBV6-5 combines with J gene TRBJ2-1; maybe TRBD1 (5 bases). Germline CDR1 MNHEY, CDR2 SVGAGI. With 0 bases removed from V and 0 bases from J, the gap between germline ends came to 9 bases. CDR3 length equals 16 residues. DNA of the CDR3: TGTGCCAGCAGTTACTCGTCAGACAGCTCCTACAATGAGCAGTTCCTC. Amino acid sequence: CASSYSSDSSYNEQFL.

This clonotype was found many times. The chain carries TRBV5-6 and TRBJ1-1, with D hard to call. This CDR3 comprises 14 residues. V shed 3 bases and J shed 7 bases, with 16 bases lying between them. Looked up from germline, CDR1 is SGHDT and CDR2 is YYEEEE. CDR3 DNA sequence: TGTGCCAGCAGCTGGGGTGGTGAGGCAGTTGAAGCTTTCTTT. Translating gives CASSWGGEAVEAFF.

This clonotype was seen repeatedly, ten times or more. The chain links TRBV20-1 to TRBJ1-1; D is uncertain. Trimming removed 0 bases at V and 3 bases at J, with 11 bases between. Germline CDR1 DFQATT, CDR2 SNEGSKA (reference sequence). The CDR3 length is 14 residues. The CDR3 protein is CSARDLFDYTEAFF. The CDR3 region has the DNA TGCAGTGCTAGAGACTTATTCGACTACACTGAAGCTTTCTTT.

The chain employs TRBV30 and TRBJ2-5; unclear D gene. Germline assignment: CDR1 GTSNPN and CDR2 SVGIG (reference sequence). The CDR3 contains 15 residues. V was clipped by 0 bases and J by 5 bases, with 16 bases between them. The CDR3 loop is CAWSVLTGYGETQYF. CDR3 in DNA: TGTGCCTGGAGTGTACTAACCGGGTACGGGGAGACCCAGTACTTC.

Many counts were recorded for this clonotype. This chain links TRBV30 with TRBJ1-1, with a weak D call TRBD1 (5 bases). The CDR3 extends over 15 amino acids. CDR1 and CDR2 from the germline V gene are GTSNPN and SVGIG (reference sequence). With 1 base removed from V and 5 bases from J, the gap between germline ends came to 17 bases. In nucleotides, the CDR3 is TGTGCCTGGAGTGGTTTGGAGGGGTGGGATACTGAAGCTTTCTTT. It encodes CAWSGLEGWDTEAFF.

This clonotype was detected many times. J is TRBJ1-1 and V is TRBV27; maybe TRBD1 (5 bases). CDR3 length equals 14 residues. V shed 6 bases and J shed 0 bases, with 11 bases lying between them. Germline V CDR1 and CDR2: MNHEY, SMNVEV (reference sequence). The CDR3 nucleotides are TGTGCCAGCAGCCCAAGGGGAGTGAACACTGAAGCTTTCTTT. Amino acid sequence: CASSPRGVNTEAFF.

A few counts support this clonotype. The chain links TRBV5-4 to TRBJ2-7; D call uncertain. Germline-derived CDR1 and CDR2 are SGHNT and YYREEE (reference sequence). CDR3 length: 14 amino acids. Trimming removed 0 bases from V and 2 bases from J, with 9 bases in between. CDR3 nucleotide sequence: TGTGCCAGCAGCTTGGAAGCATACCCCTACGAGCAGTACTTC. Protein sequence: CASSLEAYPYEQYF.

This clonotype was counted ten times or more. The chain carries TRBV5-1 and TRBJ2-7; 10 nucleotides line up with TRBD1. The CDR3 has 15 amino acids. Germline V gives CDR1 SGHRS, CDR2 YFSETQ. The V and J ends lost 0 bases and 3 bases, in that order; junction bases with no gene match: 3. The CDR3 DNA reads as TGCGCCAGCAGCTTGGGGGACAGGGGTAACTACGAGCAGTACTTC. It encodes CASSLGDRGNYEQYF.

This clonotype was seen a few times. The V call is TRBV18, the J call TRBJ2-1, with 10 bases that match TRBD2. This CDR3 contains 13 residues. J was trimmed by 10 bases and V by 4 bases; bases with no gene match: 4. Germline assignment: CDR1 KGHSH and CDR2 LQKENI. The CDR3 sequence: CASSLTSGTEQFF. The CDR3 DNA follows: TGTGCCAGCTCACTAACTAGCGGGACCGAGCAGTTCTTC.

This clonotype was seen at least ten times. The chain uses TRBV27 and TRBJ1-1; D not certain. Germline-derived CDR1 and CDR2 are MNHEY and SMNVEV (reference sequence). The CDR3 extends over 19 amino acids. Trimming stripped 5 bases from V and 0 bases from J, with 25 bases between. CDR3 residues: CASSPLHRARVGMNTEAFF. DNA of the CDR3: TGTGCCAGCAGTCCTTTGCACAGAGCGAGGGTAGGGATGAACACTGAAGCTTTCTTT.

This clonotype was seen many times. The chain employs TRBV4-1 and TRBJ2-7, with TRBD1 as a possible D gene (6 bases). The germline gives CDR1 MGHRA, CDR2 YSYEKL. The CDR3 is 14 amino acids. Trimming pared 1 base from V and 5 bases from J, leaving 12 bases between. The CDR3 loop is CASSQGGQRDEQYF. In DNA form, the CDR3 reads TGCGCCAGCAGCCAAGGGGGGCAGAGGGACGAGCAGTACTTC.

This clonotype was seen a handful of times. The chain is built from TRBV7-9 and TRBJ1-2, with D possibly TRBD1 on 5 matching bases. Germline lookup yields CDR1 SEHNR and CDR2 FQNEAQ (reference sequence). With 0 bases removed from V and 4 bases from J, the gap between germline ends came to 21 bases. This CDR3 is 18 amino acids long. The CDR3 spells CASSLAPPVWEGSYGYTF. CDR3 DNA: TGTGCCAGCAGCTTAGCCCCTCCGGTGTGGGAGGGGTCCTATGGCTACACCTTC.

The chain has TRBV25-1 and TRBJ2-1; no firm D call. From germline, CDR1 is MGHDK and CDR2 SYGVNS. The CDR3 totals 12 residues. Trimming left V 1 base short and J 4 bases short, with 2 bases between. The CDR3 region is CASSEFYNEQFF. CDR3 nucleotide sequence: TGTGCCAGCAGTGAATTTTACAATGAGCAGTTCTTC.

As regards this clonotype: A clone one base away is much larger, so this may be a read error. This chain links TRBV29-1 with TRBJ1-3, with a possible D match to TRBD1 (6 bases). Trimming pared 7 bases from V and 4 bases from J, leaving 17 bases between. Germline V gene data show CDR1 as SQVTM and CDR2 as ANQGSEA. CDR3 length equals 14 residues. This chain's CDR3 is CSAAQGNSGNTIYF. Written as DNA, the CDR3 is TGCAGCGCCGCACAGGGTAACTCCGGAAACACCATATATTTT.

Ten or more counts support this clonotype. The V gene is TRBV30, the J gene TRBJ2-3, with TRBD1 matching 7 bases. The CDR3 has 15 residues. The germline CDR1 and CDR2 sequences are GTSNPN and SVGIG (reference sequence). Losses at the gene ends were 3 bases for V and 5 bases for J; bases not matched to a gene: 11. Here the CDR3 reads CAWSYLGQALDTQYF. CDR3 nucleotide sequence: TGTGCCTGGAGCTACCTAGGACAGGCGCTAGATACGCAGTATTTT.

J is TRBJ2-2 and V is TRBV6-5, with a weak D call TRBD2 (5 bases). V dropped 8 bases and J dropped 3 bases, with 16 bases sitting between them. Germline values: CDR1 MNHEY, CDR2 SVGAGI. The CDR3 covers 15 residues. The CDR3 nucleotides read TGTGCCAGCTCCCGAAGCAGGAGGTACACCGGGGAGCTGTTTTTT. Amino acids: CASSRSRRYTGELFF.

The rearrangement uses TRBV20-1 and TRBJ2-1; D might be TRBD1 or TRBD2, each matching 5 bases. The ends were cut back, 0 bases at V and 6 bases at J, with 24 bases in the middle. Germline CDR1 and CDR2: DFQATT and SNEGSKA (reference sequence). This CDR3 contains 18 residues. CDR3 sequence: CSARDGTFSVSASNEQFF. The CDR3 DNA follows: TGCAGTGCTAGAGATGGGACGTTTTCAGTAAGTGCGAGCAATGAGCAGTTCTTC.

This clonotype has a count of ten or more. The chain recombines TRBV10-2 with TRBJ2-7; D call uncertain. This CDR3 region has 12 residues. The ends were cut back, 8 bases at V and 0 bases at J, with 8 bases in the middle. CDR1 and CDR2 (germline): WSHSY, SAAADI. The CDR3 protein is CASRQYSYEQYF. The CDR3 bases are TGCGCCAGCCGGCAGTACTCCTACGAGCAGTACTTC.

This clonotype appeared many times. The chain links TRBV27 to TRBJ1-5; TRBD1 is a possible D gene (5 bases). Germline V lookup: CDR1 MNHEY, CDR2 SMNVEV (reference sequence). The V and J ends lost 4 bases and 3 bases respectively, with 10 bases between them. The CDR3 sequence is 14 residues long. CDR3 sequence (DNA): TGTGCCAGCAGTTCATGGGACGCCAATCAGCCCCAGCATTTT. It codes for CASSSWDANQPQHF.

In its sample, this clonotype was seen many times. The genes are TRBV5-1 and TRBJ2-7; D ambiguous. The V end was cut by 4 bases, the J end by 2 bases, with 16 bases between. The CDR3 extends over 15 amino acids. Looked up from germline, CDR1 is SGHRS and CDR2 is YFSETQ. The CDR3 DNA reads TGCGCCAGCAGCCCCACGCCTGTCTCGGCCTACGAGCAGTACTTC. It yields the protein CASSPTPVSAYEQYF.

There are a few counts of this clonotype. The V call is TRBV5-6, the J call TRBJ1-1; D unclear. The CDR3 contains 13 residues. CDR1 SGHDT and CDR2 YYEEEE come from the germline V gene. V dropped 1 base and J dropped 1 base, with 5 bases sitting between them. This CDR3 is CASSLPQNTEAFF. CDR3 in DNA: TGTGCCAGCAGCTTGCCCCAGAACACTGAAGCTTTCTTT.

This clonotype was counted at least ten times. The CDR3 protein is CATSRDQRTSTDTQYF. The CDR3 region has the DNA TGTGCCACCAGCAGAGATCAAAGGACTAGCACAGATACGCAGTATTTT. The chain uses TRBV15 and TRBJ2-3; D possibly corresponds to TRBD2 (5 bases). The CDR3 is 16 residues long. V was trimmed by 0 bases and J by 0 bases, leaving 10 bases between them. Germline CDR1 and CDR2: LNHNV and YYDKDF (reference sequence).

This clonotype was seen repeatedly, ten times or more. The V call is TRBV14, the J call TRBJ1-1; D might be TRBD1 (6 bases). The V end lost 4 bases, the J end lost 5 bases, and 17 bases lay between the germline ends. From germline, CDR1 is SGHDN and CDR2 FVKESK. CDR3 length: 15 residues. In nucleotides, the CDR3 is TGTGCCAGCAGCCCGTTTAGGACAGCAGAGACTGAAGCTTTCTTT. The encoded protein is CASSPFRTAETEAFF.

This clonotype was detected ten times or more. The chain recombines TRBV20-1 with TRBJ2-3; possibly TRBD2 for D (6 bases). This CDR3 has 16 residues. Trimming cost V 1 base and J 2 bases, with 16 bases left between them. CDR1 is DFQATT, CDR2 SNEGSKA, per germline (reference sequence). The DNA of the CDR3 is TGCAGTGCTAGAGGGGGACGGGAGTCGAACACAGATACGCAGTATTTT. It translates to CSARGGRESNTDTQYF.